The 15 T cell receptor beta chains below were found in one sample sequenced in a study of OX40 agonist ivuxolimab in advanced cancers. Clones were read by immunoSEQ multiplex PCR, and TCRdb kept only the in-frame ones, dropping some. The data show roughly 64,000 clones, with roughly 80% seen just once and 2% to 2.5% held by the top ten. Specimen: CD4+ or CD8+ T cells sorted from blood, collected in a trial of the OX40 agonist ivuxolimab. These receptors were collected from an adult with an advanced solid tumor such as melanoma, head and neck, liver or kidney cancer.

The rearrangement links TRBV7-9 to TRBJ2-7; TRBD2 agrees at 9 bases. Germline CDR1 is SEHNR and CDR2 is FQNEAQ (reference sequence). This CDR3 has 15 amino acids. V shed 2 bases and J 2 bases; nucleotides not matched to a gene: 4. CDR3 amino acids: CASSLLLAGTYEQYF. In DNA, the CDR3 is TGTGCCAGCAGCTTACTCCTAGCGGGAACCTACGAGCAGTACTTC.

The V call is TRBV10-3, the J call TRBJ1-4; D is unclear. The germline V gene encodes CDR1 ENHRY and CDR2 SYGVKD. The CDR3 extends over 13 amino acids. The ends were cut back, 7 bases at V and 0 bases at J, with 6 bases in the middle. CDR3 nucleotide sequence: TGTGCCATCAAGCCAGCAACTAATGAAAAACTGTTTTTT. Translation gives CAIKPATNEKLFF.

The chain employs TRBV5-1 and TRBJ2-3; TRBD1 aligns across 9 bases. This CDR3 is built from 15 residues. Germline V lookup: CDR1 SGHRS, CDR2 YFSETQ. The ends lost 4 bases at V and 4 bases at J; junction bases unmatched: 7. The CDR3 bases are TGCGCCAGCAGCGGATCCGGGACAGGGTCAGATACGCAGTATTTT. Encoded protein: CASSGSGTGSDTQYF.

The genes are TRBV10-2 and TRBJ2-5; D is unclear. The CDR3 covers 11 residues. Germline V gene sequence: CDR1 WSHSY, CDR2 SAAADI. Trimming took off 3 bases at V and 4 bases at J, with 3 bases between the two ends. The CDR3 nucleotides read TGCGCCAGCAGTGAAGGAGAGACCCAGTACTTC. This encodes CASSEGETQYF.

This clone was observed a single time. The V gene is TRBV7-3, the J gene TRBJ2-7, with 11 bases identical to TRBD2. The germline V gene has CDR1 SGHTA and CDR2 FQGTGA. CDR3 length equals 16 residues. The junction had 5 bases not matched to a gene; V was cut back by 3 bases and J by 1 base. The CDR3 nucleotides are TGTGCCAGCAGCTTTACTAGCGGGGGCCGATCCTACGAGCAGTACTTC. The encoded protein is CASSFTSGGRSYEQYF.

A single count supports this clone. The rearrangement links TRBV5-1 to TRBJ2-7; D tentatively fits TRBD1 or TRBD2 (6 bases each). The CDR3 is made up of 16 amino acids. V lost 4 bases, J lost 0 bases, and 17 bases lay in between. Germline V lookup: CDR1 SGHRS, CDR2 YFSETQ. The CDR3 is CASSQSRGGTSYEQYF. The CDR3, as DNA: TGCGCCAGCAGCCAAAGTCGAGGGGGGACCTCCTACGAGCAGTACTTC. Combining the CDR3 with reference TRBV5-1 and TRBJ2-7 gives the whole variable domain KAGVTQTPRYLIKTRGQQVTLSCSPISGHRSVSWYQQTPGQGLQFLFEYFSETQRNKGNFPGRFSGRQFSNSRSEMNVSTLELGDSALYLCASSQSRGGTSYEQYFGPGTRLTVT.

This sequence joins TRBV19 and TRBJ2-1; TRBD1 or TRBD2 may be the D gene (5 bases each). The CDR3 runs to 14 residues. The V gene lost 6 bases and the J gene lost 6 bases, with 15 bases spanning the gap. Looked up from germline, CDR1 is LNHDA and CDR2 is SQIVND (reference sequence). For the CDR3, the DNA is TGTGCCAGTAGACCCCGGGACCAACTCAATGAGCAGTTCTTC. It codes for CASRPRDQLNEQFF.

As concerns this clone: The same CDR3 arises from other DNA sequences in this sample as well. The chain links TRBV5-1 to TRBJ2-7; maybe TRBD2 (6 bases). This CDR3 comprises 14 residues. The germline V and J ends were trimmed by 0 bases and 1 base, with 8 bases remaining between them. Germline-derived CDR1 and CDR2 are SGHRS and YFSETQ. The chain's CDR3 is CASSLGRGSYEQYF. In DNA, the CDR3 is TGCGCCAGCAGCTTGGGGCGGGGATCCTACGAGCAGTACTTC.

The genes are TRBV7-3 and TRBJ2-1, with D possibly being TRBD1 (7 bases). CDR1 SGHTA and CDR2 FQGTGA come from the germline V gene. The ends were cut back, 1 base at V and 13 bases at J, with 11 bases in the middle. CDR3 length equals 12 residues. For the CDR3, the DNA is TGTGCCAGCAGCTTAAGCGGGGACAGACAGTTCTTC. Its translation: CASSLSGDRQFF.

This rearrangement joins TRBV9 to TRBJ2-1, with 7 bases lining up with TRBD1. V trimming: 1 base; J trimming: 5 bases; junction bases outside the gene matches: 3. The CDR3 consists of 14 residues. From germline, CDR1 is SGDLS and CDR2 YYNGEE. The chain's CDR3 is CASSVTGTDNEQFF. The CDR3 DNA reads TGTGCCAGCAGCGTAACCGGGACAGACAATGAGCAGTTCTTC. The complete variable domain, with remaining parts taken from reference TRBV9 and TRBJ2-1, reads DSGVTQTPKHLITATGQRVTLRCSPRSGDLSVYWYQQSLDQGLQFLIQYYNGEERAKGNILERFSAQQFPDLHSELNLSSLELGDSALYFCASSVTGTDNEQFFGPGTRLTVL.

The rearrangement joins TRBV29-1 to TRBJ2-7, with D possibly being TRBD2 (5 bases). V was clipped by 1 base and J by 6 bases, with 10 bases between them. The CDR3 sequence is 12 residues long. Per the germline V gene, CDR1 is SQVTM and CDR2 is ANQGSEA. CDR3 residues: CSVEVGAGEQYF. CDR3 nucleotides: TGCAGCGTTGAAGTGGGAGCCGGCGAGCAGTACTTC.

This sequence joins TRBV5-6 and TRBJ2-3, with a weak D call TRBD2 (7 bases). The CDR3 runs 16 residues. V lost 2 bases to trimming and J lost 2 bases, with 15 bases between them. Germline values: CDR1 SGHDT, CDR2 YYEEEE. The CDR3 DNA reads TGTGCCAGCAGCTTAAACCGGGGGGCTCTCACAGATACGCAGTATTTT. Translation: CASSLNRGALTDTQYF.

This chain uses TRBV30 with TRBJ1-3; D perhaps matches TRBD1 (6 bases). Germline V gene data show CDR1 as GTSNPN and CDR2 as SVGIG (reference sequence). Trimming removed 2 bases from V and 7 bases from J, with 9 bases in between. The CDR3 contains 12 residues. The CDR3 region has the DNA TGTGCCTGGAGTACAACAGGGAACACCATATATTTT. This encodes CAWSTTGNTIYF. Filled out from reference TRBV30 and TRBJ1-3, the complete variable domain reads SQTIHQWPATLVQPVGSPLSLECTVEGTSNPNLYWYRQAAGRGLQLLFYSVGIGQISSEVPQNLSASRPQDRQFILSSKKLLLSDSGFYLCAWSTTGNTIYFGEGSWLTVV.

This clone was observed a few times. This chain links TRBV2 with TRBJ1-2; D may be TRBD1 (6 bases). Germline CDR1 reads SNHLY; CDR2 reads FYNNEI. This CDR3 is built from 14 residues. The ends were cut back, 6 bases at V and 7 bases at J, with 18 bases in the middle. CDR3 sequence: CASSRGAVVGGYTF. For the CDR3, the DNA is TGTGCCAGCAGCAGGGGCGCCGTGGTGGGTGGCTACACCTTC.

The chain carries TRBV6-1 and TRBJ1-2; D unresolved. CDR1 is MNHNS, CDR2 SASEGT, per germline. V was clipped by 5 bases and J by 4 bases, with 11 bases between them. The CDR3 covers 13 residues. The CDR3, as DNA: TGTGCCAGCAGTAGCCGGAGCAGCTATGGCTACACCTTC. It translates to CASSSRSSYGYTF.